This T cell receptor beta chain was profiled in a study of blood T cell repertoires in COVID-19. Study-level background: The origin of the acute and convalescent COVID-19 samples was the United States, Italy and Spain. The analysed material was cDNA or gDNA that came from T cells, B-cell-depleted T cells, or PBMCs.

Per the original methods: Quantification of nucleated cells was approximated via reference gene primer amplification. Generated by immunoSEQ multiplex PCR, the TCRdb table keeps only in-frame clones and is missing some. The V and J calls and clone size come from that table; D and trimming were worked out from the DNA. The sample carries about 39,000 clones, 80% to 90% recorded once. This receptor was obtained from a man between 35 and 55 years old with active COVID-19. Sequenced: peripheral blood.

The CDR3 DNA reads TGTGCCAGCAGCCATACAGGGGGGGATACTGAAGCTTTCTTT. Translating gives CASSHTGGDTEAFF. J is TRBJ1-1 and V is TRBV3-1 (or the pseudogene TRBV3-2), with 8 positions matching TRBD1. V lost 3 bases to trimming and J lost 5 bases; unmatched junction nucleotides: 5. The CDR3 is made up of 14 amino acids. Germline-derived CDR1 and CDR2 are LGHDT and YNNKEL (reference sequence).